One and the same sample provided the 18 T cell receptor beta chains below, sequenced in a study of molecular identifiers for immune sequencing clone quantification. TCRdb reprocessed the PCR reads with MiXCR, giving one entry per CDR3 protein. The repertoire consists of tens of thousands of distinct CDR3 sequences, with 24% occurring once and the leading ten covering just under 1%. The sequenced material came from naive CD8+ T cells from blood, with Jurkat cell RNA spiked in. Subset specified: FACS-sorted CD8+CD4-CCR7+CD45RA+ naive T cells. These TCRs come from a human donor in good health. Some libraries in this study had Jurkat cell RNA spiked in.

The chain combines TRBV6-2 or TRBV6-3 with TRBJ1-5, with D unclear. Germline lookup yields CDR1 MNHEY and CDR2 SVGEGT. The V and J ends lost 2 bases and 3 bases respectively, with 11 bases between them. The CDR3 contains 15 residues. The CDR3 region has the DNA TGTGCCAGCAGTTACGTGCCTCGTCCCAATCAGCCCCAGCATTTT. Its translation is CASSYVPRPNQPQHF.

A note on this clonotype: A much more abundant neighbour one base away suggests this may be a read error. This sequence joins TRBV4-3 and TRBJ2-2; 10 bases are shared with TRBD2. The CDR3 is 14 residues long. Losses at the gene ends were 11 bases for V and 6 bases for J; bases not matched to a gene: 9. Per germline, CDR1 LGHNA and CDR2 YSLEER. The CDR3 DNA follows: TGCGCCCGCAAACAGCGGGGGGGCCCCGGGGAGCTGTTTTTT. Translated: CARKQRGGPGELFF.

J is TRBJ2-7 and V is TRBV9; D not resolved. CDR3 length equals 12 residues. Trimming stripped 3 bases from V and 10 bases from J, with 14 bases between. CDR1 is SGDLS and CDR2 is YYNGEE in the germline V gene. CDR3 DNA: TGTGCCAGCAGCGGCCTGAGAGCCAAACAGTACTTC. It is translated as CASSGLRAKQYF.

This clonotype was seen many times. V gene TRBV24-1 combines with J gene TRBJ2-1; D gene uncertain. Germline CDR1 KGHDR, CDR2 SFDVKD. V was pared by 5 bases and J by 9 bases, with 13 bases between. This CDR3 region has 13 residues. CDR3 coding DNA: TGTGCCACCAGTGGCCTCCTCCCGGCTGAGCAGTTCTTC. This sequence encodes CATSGLLPAEQFF.

In its sample, this clonotype was seen many times. The chain is built from TRBV4-3 and TRBJ2-1; D not resolved. Per the germline V gene, CDR1 is LGHNA and CDR2 is YSLEER. The V end was cut by 5 bases, the J end by 5 bases, with 7 bases between. The CDR3 has 12 residues. Here the CDR3 DNA reads TGCGCCAGCAGCGCCAAGCACAATGAGCAGTTCTTC. Amino acids: CASSAKHNEQFF.

V usage is TRBV6-2 or TRBV6-3 and J usage is TRBJ1-5; D not certain. Per the germline V gene, CDR1 is MNHEY and CDR2 is SVGEGT. The germline V and J ends were trimmed by 6 bases and 7 bases, with 13 bases remaining between them. This CDR3 is 13 amino acids long. The CDR3: CASSFTAYQPQHF. The DNA for the CDR3 is TGTGCCAGCAGCTTTACAGCTTACCAGCCCCAGCATTTT.

This clonotype was observed many times. The gene calls are TRBV7-6 and TRBJ2-5; 9 bases agree with TRBD2. The CDR3 totals 15 residues. With V trimmed by 5 bases and J by 5 bases, 9 bases remained unmatched. From germline, CDR1 is SGHVS and CDR2 FNYEAQ. The CDR3 nucleotides read TGTGCCAGCAGCCGTAGCGGGAGTAGTGAGGAGACCCAGTACTTC. Its protein is CASSRSGSSEETQYF.

V gene TRBV4-3 combines with J gene TRBJ2-5, with TRBD2 identical over 12 bases. The CDR3 consists of 15 residues. CDR1 LGHNA and CDR2 YSLEER come from the germline V gene. The trim removed 2 bases at V and 5 bases at J, leaving 3 bases unmatched. This CDR3 reads CASSQTSGRPETQYF. In DNA, the CDR3 is TGCGCCAGCAGCCAAACTAGCGGGAGGCCTGAGACCCAGTACTTC.

On this clonotype: It may be a read error: a sequence one base away is much more abundant. The genes are TRBV4-1 and TRBJ1-1; 7 nucleotides align to TRBD1. Germline V gene sequence: CDR1 MGHRA, CDR2 YSYEKL. The CDR3 consists of 13 residues. CDR3 nucleotide sequence: TGCGCCGGCAGCCAGGAATACAGGGGAAGGGCTTTCTTT. Its protein product is CAGSQEYRGRAFF.

Note on this clonotype: The junction does not match germline at one end; this may be a read error. The chain links TRBV6-1 to TRBJ1-1; no clear D. The germline CDR1 and CDR2 sequences are MNHNS and SASEGT. There are 14 residues in the CDR3. The chain's CDR3 is CASREWPGPTAAFF. CDR3 sequence (DNA): TGTGCCAGCAGGGAATGGCCCGGCCCCACTGCAGCTTTCTTT.

This clonotype was detected only a few times. The chain joins TRBV24-1 to TRBJ2-3; D gene uncertain. V lost 3 bases and J 6 bases, leaving 6 bases between the germline ends. Germline CDR1 reads KGHDR; CDR2 reads SFDVKD. The CDR3 totals 12 residues. CDR3 DNA sequence: TGTGCCACCAGTGATCTGGGGGATACGCAGTATTTT. It is translated as CATSDLGDTQYF.

This clonotype occurred a few times. J is TRBJ1-2 and V is TRBV6-2 or TRBV6-3, with TRBD1 as a possible D gene (5 bases). V was shortened by 6 bases and J by 8 bases, with 13 bases between the two germline ends. Per germline, CDR1 MNHEY and CDR2 SVGEGT. The CDR3 runs to 12 residues. The CDR3 region has the DNA TGTGCCAGCAGCCCGACAGCGTCCGGCTACACCTTC. Its protein product is CASSPTASGYTF.

This clonotype came up once. A read error may explain this, as a much larger clone is one base away. The V call is TRBV30, the J call TRBJ2-5; no clear D gene. The V gene's germline CDR1 is GTSNPN and CDR2 SVGIG (reference sequence). This CDR3 is 12 amino acids long. DNA for the CDR3: TGTGACTGGAATCCAGGTACAACGGCCCAGTACTTC. Amino acids: CDWNPGTTAQYF.

In regard to this clonotype: A read error may explain this, as a much larger clone is one base away. No conserved phenylalanine or tryptophan ends this CDR3, so it is likely a read error. The chain uses TRBV5-1 and TRBJ1-1, with 10 bases aligning to TRBD1. CDR3 length: 14 amino acids. V lost 2 bases and J lost 3; bases outside the gene matches: 1. From germline, CDR1 is SGHRS and CDR2 YFSETQ. The DNA for the CDR3 is TGCGCCAGCAGCTTTGGACAGGGGGACACTGAAGCTTTCTCT. Protein sequence: CASSFGQGDTEAFS.

This clonotype has only a few counts. A read error may explain this, as a much larger clone is one base away. The CDR3 carries no conserved terminal phenylalanine or tryptophan, so it likely arises from a read error. The V gene is TRBV20-1, the J gene TRBJ1-5, with D unclear. V lost 3 bases and J lost 3, with 15 bases in between. The CDR3 is 15 amino acids. The germline CDR1 and CDR2 sequences are DFQATT and SNEGSKA (reference sequence). CDR3 in amino acids: CSARTGRNDNQPQHL. Here the CDR3 DNA reads TGCAGTGCTAGGACCGGGAGGAACGACAATCAGCCCCAGCATCTT.

Concerning this clonotype: This could be a read error, since a much larger clone is one nucleotide away. The chain is built from TRBV20-1 and TRBJ2-7; maybe TRBD1 (5 bases). The CDR3 is 13 residues long. CDR1 is DFQATT and CDR2 is SNEGSKA in the germline V gene (reference sequence). Trimming left V 6 bases short and J 9 bases short, with 21 bases between. CDR3 loop: CSARTYIGLVQYF. Here the CDR3 DNA reads TGCAGTGCGAGGACATATATAGGCCTGGTGCAGTACTTC.

Comment on this clonotype: An end of the junction does not agree with germline; a read error may underlie this. The chain is built from TRBV4-3 and TRBJ2-3; D unresolved. Germline lookup yields CDR1 LGHNA and CDR2 YSLEER. This CDR3 has 14 residues. CDR3 in amino acids: CASRQDLGSDTQYF. The CDR3 nucleotides are TGCGCCAGCCGCCAAGATTTGGGGTCAGATACGCAGTATTTT.

Note on this clonotype: This clone may be a read error of a much larger clone one base away. V is TRBV10-2 and J is TRBJ2-2; possibly TRBD2 for D (6 bases). The length of the CDR3 is 13 residues. CDR1 is WSHSY, CDR2 SAAADI, per germline. The CDR3 DNA reads TGCGCCAGCAGTGAGAAGCTAACCGGGGGGCTGTTTTTT. As protein: CASSEKLTGGLFF.